The clone carrying this TCR beta chain was recorded only once. The data were obtained in a study of OX40 agonist ivuxolimab in advanced cancers. The CDR3 covers 15 residues. V dropped 4 bases and J dropped 4 bases, with 16 bases sitting between them. Germline V gene sequence: CDR1 MNHEY, CDR2 SMNVEV (reference sequence). Some clones are missing from TCRdb's copy, which holds only in-frame ones; the method was immunoSEQ multiplex PCR. The repertoire consists of some 130,000 clones, with 75% to 95% occurring once and the leading ten covering roughly 0.99%. The J gene is TRBJ1-2, the V gene TRBV27; TRBD1 might be the D (5 bases). Sequencing was performed on CD4+ or CD8+ T cells sorted from blood, taken in a trial of the OX40 agonist ivuxolimab. The sequence was collected from an adult with an advanced solid tumor such as melanoma, head and neck, liver or kidney cancer. This CDR3 is CASSSVGPLGYGYTF. DNA of the CDR3: TGTGCCAGCAGTTCAGTGGGACCCCTCGGCTATGGCTACACCTTC.